Here is one T cell receptor beta chain with its context. This entry is derived from a study of T cell changes during pregnancy in multiple sclerosis. Sequencing was performed with immunoSEQ multiplex PCR; in TCRdb, only in-frame clones are kept and a portion is missing. The repertoire has 90,000 to 100,000 clones, under 95% of them found once; the top ten carry more than 1.5%. The TCR originated in a female donor with multiple sclerosis, enrolled in a pregnancy study. The sample was peripheral blood, taken in the first trimester of pregnancy.

CDR3 protein: CASGFDTSQGKGEAFF. The CDR3 nucleotides are TGTGCTAGTGGTTTCGACACGTCTCAGGGGAAGGGGGAAGCTTTCTTT. The chain couples TRBV12-5 to TRBJ1-1, with D possibly being TRBD1 (6 bases). CDR1 and CDR2 (germline): LGHNT, FRNRAP. V was trimmed by 3 bases and J by 8 bases, leaving 22 bases between them. CDR3 length: 16 amino acids. The whole variable domain, filled in from reference TRBV12-5 and TRBJ1-1, reads DARVTQTPRHKVTEMGQEVTMRCQPILGHNTVFWYRQTMMQGLELLAYFRNRAPLDDSGMPKDRFSAEMPDATLATLKIQPSEPRDSAVYFCASGFDTSQGKGEAFFGQGTRLTVV.